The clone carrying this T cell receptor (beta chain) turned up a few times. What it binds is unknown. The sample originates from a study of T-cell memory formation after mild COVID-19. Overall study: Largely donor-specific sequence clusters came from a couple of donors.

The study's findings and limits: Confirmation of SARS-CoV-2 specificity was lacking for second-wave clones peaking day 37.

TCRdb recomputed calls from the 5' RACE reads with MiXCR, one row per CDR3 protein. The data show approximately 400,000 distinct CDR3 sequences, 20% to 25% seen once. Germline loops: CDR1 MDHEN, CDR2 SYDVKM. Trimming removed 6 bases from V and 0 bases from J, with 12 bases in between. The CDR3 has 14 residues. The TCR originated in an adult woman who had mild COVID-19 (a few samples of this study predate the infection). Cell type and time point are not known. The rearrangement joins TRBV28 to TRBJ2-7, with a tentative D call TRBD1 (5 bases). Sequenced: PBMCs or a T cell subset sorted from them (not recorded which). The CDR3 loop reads CASSTPGASYEQYF. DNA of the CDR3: TGTGCCAGCAGCACTCCTGGGGCCTCCTACGAGCAGTACTTC. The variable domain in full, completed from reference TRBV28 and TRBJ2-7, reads DVKVTQSSRYLVKRTGEKVFLECVQDMDHENMFWYRQDPGLGLRLIYFSYDVKMKEKGDIPEGYSVSREKKERFSLILESASTNQTSMYLCASSTPGASYEQYFGPGTRLTVT.